These 25 T cell receptor beta chains were all obtained from the same sample, sequenced in a study of T cells in Graves' hyperthyroidism and ophthalmopathy. RNA transcripts gave rise to amplified TCR beta CDR3 regions. With the HTBI primer set, the TCR CDR3 went through a first round of RT-PCR. MiXCR was run by TCRdb on the multiplex PCR reads, yielding one entry per CDR3 protein. The table shows about 350,000 distinct CDR3 sequences, with 15% to 20% occurring only once. Sequenced: blood. The origin of the receptors is a woman in her thirties or forties with Graves' ophthalmopathy.

J is TRBJ1-2 and V is TRBV20-1; D gene ambiguous. The CDR3 extends over 16 amino acids. CDR1 is DFQATT and CDR2 is SNEGSKA in the germline V gene (reference sequence). Trimming removed 3 bases at V and 0 bases at J, with 17 bases between. CDR3 sequence reads: CSARLPGKISNYGYTF. The CDR3 DNA reads TGCAGTGCTAGGCTTCCCGGGAAGATCTCTAACTATGGCTACACCTTC.

This sequence joins TRBV6-5 and TRBJ1-2; possible D gene TRBD1, 6 bases. V was cut by 4 bases and J by 8 bases, with 14 bases left in between. Germline lookup yields CDR1 MNHEY and CDR2 SVGAGI. The CDR3 totals 13 residues. The CDR3 region has the DNA TGTGCCAGCAGTTTGGACAGCACTAGAGGCTACACCTTC. The encoded protein is CASSLDSTRGYTF.

This clonotype was recorded at least ten times. The J gene is TRBJ2-7, the V gene TRBV2; D gene uncertain. Germline V lookup: CDR1 SNHLY, CDR2 FYNNEI. The CDR3 extends over 15 amino acids. Deletions cut 2 bases from V and 5 bases from J, with 16 bases between. CDR3: CASSESSLGWDEQYF. CDR3 DNA sequence: TGTGCCAGCAGTGAAAGCTCACTCGGGTGGGACGAGCAGTACTTC.

The V call is TRBV19, the J call TRBJ1-1; weak D call: TRBD1 (6 bases). The V gene lost 7 bases and the J gene lost 4 bases, with 10 bases spanning the gap. CDR1 LNHDA and CDR2 SQIVND come from the germline V gene (reference sequence). CDR3 length: 12 residues. CDR3 in DNA: TGTGCCAGTAAGGGGGTCGGCACTGAAGCTTTCTTT. Amino acids: CASKGVGTEAFF. The full variable domain, with the rest looked up from reference TRBV19 and TRBJ1-1, is DGGITQSPKYLFRKEGQNVTLSCEQNLNHDAMYWYRQDPGQGLRLIYYSQIVNDFQKGDIAEGYSVSREKKESFPLTVTSAQKNPTAFYLCASKGVGTEAFFGQGTRLTVV.

This clonotype was picked up many times. This chain joins TRBV27 and TRBJ1-2; no firm D call. Between the trimmed V and J ends, which lost 3 bases and 4 bases, there was a span of 9 bases. Per the germline V gene, CDR1 is MNHEY and CDR2 is SMNVEV (reference sequence). The CDR3 covers 13 residues. The CDR3, as DNA: TGTGCCAGCAGTTTGCGCGGATTCTATGGCTACACCTTC. This encodes CASSLRGFYGYTF.

This clonotype was counted at least ten times. The chain carries TRBV12-3 or TRBV12-4 and TRBJ2-7; weak D call: TRBD1 (7 bases). The V gene lost 6 bases and the J gene lost 3 bases, with 12 bases spanning the gap. This CDR3 has 13 amino acids. CDR3 region: CASRPQGGYEQYF. Written as DNA, the CDR3 is TGTGCCAGCAGACCCCAGGGGGGCTACGAGCAGTACTTC.

This clonotype is a singleton in its sample. The chain combines TRBV7-1 with TRBJ1-3; D may be TRBD1 (6 bases). TRBV7-1 is flagged as an ORF with uncertain function. The CDR3 length is 18 residues. CDR3 amino acids: CSWSGLAGRRQDRNTIYF. The CDR3 coding sequence is TGTTCCTGGAGTGGTTTGGCCGGACGTCGACAGGACCGAAACACCATATATTTT.

V gene TRBV29-1 combines with J gene TRBJ2-5; tentative D call: TRBD1 (5 bases). Germline assignment: CDR1 SQVTM and CDR2 ANQGSEA. The CDR3 loop spans 14 amino acids. V lost 2 bases to trimming and J lost 4 bases, with 14 bases between them. The CDR3 region is CSVERLGVGETQYF. The DNA for the CDR3 is TGCAGCGTTGAACGGTTAGGGGTCGGAGAGACCCAGTACTTC.

In this sample, this clonotype turned up many times. The chain carries TRBV11-2 and TRBJ2-7; maybe TRBD2 (5 bases). The V end lost 3 bases, the J end lost 3 bases, and 21 bases lay between the germline ends. The CDR3 has 17 residues. In germline, CDR1 is SGHAT, CDR2 FQNNGV. CDR3 sequence: CASSFRESSDLFYEQYF. The DNA of the CDR3 is TGTGCCAGCAGCTTTCGGGAATCGAGCGACCTTTTCTACGAGCAGTACTTC.

V is TRBV12-3 or TRBV12-4 and J is TRBJ1-2; 12 nucleotides align to TRBD1. There are 14 residues in the CDR3. V gave up 5 bases and J gave up 6 bases; unmatched junction bases: 4. The CDR3 reads CASSQGQGANGYTF. The CDR3 coding sequence is TGTGCCAGCAGTCAGGGACAGGGGGCCAATGGCTACACCTTC.

The rearrangement uses TRBV30 and TRBJ1-1; the D gene is possibly TRBD1 (5 bases). Germline CDR1 is GTSNPN and CDR2 is SVGIG (reference sequence). Trimming stripped 3 bases from V and 4 bases from J, with 15 bases between. The CDR3 has 14 residues. CDR3 amino acids: CAWRGVNWGTEAFF. CDR3 bases: TGTGCCTGGAGGGGGGTCAACTGGGGCACTGAAGCTTTCTTT.

In its sample, this clonotype was seen many times. The chain joins TRBV5-4 to TRBJ1-1; the D is unclear. The CDR3 is 14 residues long. CDR1 and CDR2 from the germline V gene are SGHNT and YYREEE (reference sequence). The ends were cut back, 4 bases at V and 8 bases at J, with 18 bases in the middle. The CDR3 reads CASSKTLGGNEAFF. As DNA, the CDR3 is TGTGCCAGCAGCAAAACCCTGGGCGGTAACGAAGCTTTCTTT.

This clonotype has at least ten counts. A clone one base away is much larger, so this may be a read error. V is TRBV6-2 or TRBV6-3 and J is TRBJ1-1; the D is unclear. Trimming took 5 bases from V and 11 from J, leaving 15 bases between them. Germline lookup yields CDR1 MNHEY and CDR2 SVGEGT. The CDR3 covers 12 residues. The CDR3 sequence is CASSSGLLPAFF. The CDR3 DNA reads TGTGCCAGCAGTAGCGGGCTTCTTCCCGCTTTCTTT.

The sample holds many counts of this clonotype. The J gene is TRBJ2-3, the V gene TRBV7-8; no clear D gene. This CDR3 is built from 14 residues. The ends were cut back, 1 base at V and 3 bases at J, with 8 bases in the middle. The germline gives CDR1 SGHVS, CDR2 FQNEAQ. The CDR3 spells CASSLERWTDTQYF. The DNA for the CDR3 is TGTGCCAGCAGCTTAGAAAGGTGGACAGATACGCAGTATTTT.

This clonotype showed up just a few times. The gene calls are TRBV5-1 and TRBJ2-5; 7 nucleotides agree with TRBD2. J gave up 4 bases and V 2 bases, and 8 bases lay outside the gene matches. The CDR3 loop spans 15 amino acids. Germline CDR1 reads SGHRS; CDR2 reads YFSETQ. The CDR3 region is CASSLSSGGGETQYF. The CDR3 DNA reads TGCGCCAGCAGCTTATCATCGGGAGGTGGAGAGACCCAGTACTTC.

This clonotype occurred many times. The CDR3, as DNA: TGCAGCGTTCAGACTCCTAGCGGGAGGGATTACGAGCAGTACTTC. Its protein product is CSVQTPSGRDYEQYF. The chain couples TRBV29-1 to TRBJ2-7; 12 bases match TRBD2. The CDR3 is made up of 15 amino acids. Per germline, CDR1 SQVTM and CDR2 ANQGSEA. V dropped 5 bases and J dropped 4; count of bases not matched to a gene: 9.

This clonotype came up many times. V is TRBV29-1 and J is TRBJ2-3; no firm D call. Per the germline V gene, CDR1 is SQVTM and CDR2 is ANQGSEA. The CDR3 is 10 amino acids. V lost 5 bases to trimming and J lost 7 bases, with 7 bases between them. The CDR3 nucleotides are TGCAGCGTTTTTATCAATACGCAGTATTTT. Its translation: CSVFINTQYF.

In its sample, this clonotype was seen many times. The J gene is TRBJ1-2, the V gene TRBV6-5; tentatively, D is TRBD1 (5 bases). The CDR3 extends over 16 amino acids. V lost 2 bases and J 2 bases, leaving 15 bases between the germline ends. CDR1 and CDR2 from the germline V gene are MNHEY and SVGAGI. The CDR3 region is CASSYQPGWGNYGYTF. The CDR3 DNA follows: TGTGCCAGCAGTTACCAGCCAGGGTGGGGGAACTATGGCTACACCTTC.

Ten or more counts support this clonotype. In nucleotides, the CDR3 is TGTGCCATCAGTGGTGGGACATCAAACACTGAAGCTTTCTTT. Protein: CAISGGTSNTEAFF. The gene calls are TRBV10-3 and TRBJ1-1, with TRBD1 as a possible D gene (6 bases). V was pared by 4 bases and J by 2 bases, with 11 bases between. CDR1 and CDR2 from the germline V gene are ENHRY and SYGVKD. This CDR3 has 14 residues.

This clonotype was seen repeatedly, ten times or more. This chain connects TRBV6-5 to TRBJ2-7, with D possibly being TRBD1 or TRBD2 (5 bases each). This CDR3 is 15 amino acids long. The germline V and J ends were trimmed by 0 bases and 3 bases, with 12 bases remaining between them. Germline V lookup: CDR1 MNHEY, CDR2 SVGAGI. CDR3 bases: TGTGCCAGCAGTTACTCGTTCCCAGGGAGCTACGAGCAGTACTTC. It is translated as CASSYSFPGSYEQYF.

This clonotype turned up a few times. Without the conserved terminal phenylalanine or tryptophan, this CDR3 likely stems from a read error. V and J are TRBV25-1 and TRBJ2-3; D uncertain. V dropped 4 bases and J dropped 3 bases, with 11 bases sitting between them. The CDR3 covers 14 residues. Looked up from germline, CDR1 is MGHDK and CDR2 is SYGVNS. CDR3 nucleotide sequence: TGTGCCAGCAGTGGCTGGGTGGGAACAGATACGCAGTATTCT. Translated: CASSGWVGTDTQYS.

This clonotype was observed at least ten times. This chain uses TRBV28 with TRBJ1-5, with D perhaps matching TRBD1 (6 bases). Trimming removed 11 bases at V and 0 bases at J, with 11 bases between. Germline V gives CDR1 MDHEN, CDR2 SYDVKM. CDR3 length: 13 amino acids. The CDR3 sequence is CAGNRDSNQPQHF. The CDR3 nucleotides read TGTGCCGGAAACAGGGATAGCAATCAGCCCCAGCATTTT.

This rearrangement joins TRBV6-1 to TRBJ1-5; perhaps TRBD1 as D (5 bases). The CDR3 is 13 residues long. In germline, CDR1 is MNHNS, CDR2 SASEGT. V was pared by 6 bases and J by 5 bases, with 11 bases between. CDR3 in amino acids: CASSHTGDQPQHF. CDR3 in DNA: TGTGCCAGCAGCCATACGGGGGATCAGCCCCAGCATTTT.

This clonotype was observed at least ten times. This rearrangement joins TRBV6-1 to TRBJ1-2, with a possible D match to TRBD1 (6 bases). This CDR3 region has 17 residues. From germline, CDR1 is MNHNS and CDR2 SASEGT. V lost 1 base to trimming and J lost 3 bases, with 18 bases between them. CDR3 sequence (DNA): TGTGCCAGCAGTGAAGGAATACAACAGGGCGGGTACTATGGCTACACCTTC. Its protein product is CASSEGIQQGGYYGYTF.

This clonotype was recorded at least ten times. The CDR3 region is CASSQAGTSGGYEQYF. The CDR3 region has the DNA TGCGCCAGCAGCCAAGCTGGGACTAGCGGGGGTTACGAGCAGTACTTC. J is TRBJ2-7 and V is TRBV4-1; 14 bases map to TRBD2. Germline CDR1 MGHRA, CDR2 YSYEKL. J was trimmed by 4 bases and V by 1 base; bases with no gene match: 3. The CDR3 is 16 amino acids.